These T cell receptor beta chains were read from a single sample in a study of cytomegalovirus exposure and HLA in healthy donors. TCRdb keeps only in-frame clones here, not all; method: immunoSEQ multiplex PCR. The sample shows 95,000 to 150,000 clones, 89% of them seen only once. Sample: PBMCs. These receptors came from a woman under 30 in good health and CMV-seronegative. CDR3s include the opening cysteine and the closing phenylalanine or tryptophan.

TRBV5-1,CASSKGQELTDTQYF
TRBV6-5,CASSYFQGGNEQFF
TRBV25-1,CASSDELAGDNEQFF
TRBV6-6,CASSYSMEQGPGYTF
TRBV4-3,CASSDDRVTGNTIYF
TRBV7-2,CASSPPLSYNQPQHF
TRBV7-2,CASSLVISEAFF
TRBV7-6,CASSLGTSGSGELFF
TRBV30,CAGRWGSPLHF
TRBV18,CASSPLESPSTNEKLFF
TRBV7-6,CASSPQGGGGYEAFF
TRBV7-8,CASSVDRANTGELFF
TRBV7-2,CASSLTVLTGELFF
TRBV4-1,CASSRGGQKVNTEAFF
TRBV6-1,CASSVLGQGLDIQYF
TRBV27,CASSKRQANQPQHF
TRBV7-9,CASRSDWNEQFF
TRBV28,CASSKQGADNEQFF
TRBV11-2,CASSLGMGQGSQPQHF
TRBV5-1,CASSRGQGLPDYGYTF
TRBV6-5,CASSYMEGEKLFF
TRBV19,CASSLQGADGYTF
TRBV10-1,CATTTTEGERAGELFF
TRBV28,CASSSPGQNKETQYF
TRBV9,CASSATGNYGYTF
TRBV15,CATSRDRIGGRGYTF
TRBV9,CASSGSGRVSDTQYF
TRBV6-4,CASSVGTGYGYTF
TRBV5-1,CASSPTGGGEETQYF
TRBV28,CASSLLDIPLSTDTQYF
TRBV6-7,CASSYCGGGPPGELFF
TRBV7-2,CASSEYTDRINQPQHF
TRBV2,CASSSMTSGGETQYF
TRBV30,CAWSEGAGLHGYTF
TRBV29-1,CSVRTDYSGNTMYF
TRBV13,CASSFWTGGVVGEKLFF